This TCR beta chain was identified during a study of response to subunit inactivated influenza vaccine. Findings and limits, study-wide: Authors suggested each seasonal influenza vaccination recruits few new T cells.

CDR3 length equals 11 residues. Looked up from germline, CDR1 is SQVTM and CDR2 is ANQGSEA. V was trimmed by 7 bases and J by 7 bases, leaving 10 bases between them. Each CDR3 protein is one row after TCRdb ran MiXCR on the RT-PCR reads. This sample has hundreds of thousands of distinct CDR3 sequences, with less than 20% found just once. Turning to this clonotype: Its antigen is not known.

The TCR comes from a man between 50 and 59 years old who received an inactivated influenza vaccine. The sequences come from PBMCs from blood, collected about 13 days after vaccination. J is TRBJ2-2 and V is TRBV29-1, with no clear D. CDR3 sequence reads: CSAVRDGELFF. The CDR3 coding sequence is TGCAGCGCGGTTAGGGACGGGGAGCTGTTTTTT.